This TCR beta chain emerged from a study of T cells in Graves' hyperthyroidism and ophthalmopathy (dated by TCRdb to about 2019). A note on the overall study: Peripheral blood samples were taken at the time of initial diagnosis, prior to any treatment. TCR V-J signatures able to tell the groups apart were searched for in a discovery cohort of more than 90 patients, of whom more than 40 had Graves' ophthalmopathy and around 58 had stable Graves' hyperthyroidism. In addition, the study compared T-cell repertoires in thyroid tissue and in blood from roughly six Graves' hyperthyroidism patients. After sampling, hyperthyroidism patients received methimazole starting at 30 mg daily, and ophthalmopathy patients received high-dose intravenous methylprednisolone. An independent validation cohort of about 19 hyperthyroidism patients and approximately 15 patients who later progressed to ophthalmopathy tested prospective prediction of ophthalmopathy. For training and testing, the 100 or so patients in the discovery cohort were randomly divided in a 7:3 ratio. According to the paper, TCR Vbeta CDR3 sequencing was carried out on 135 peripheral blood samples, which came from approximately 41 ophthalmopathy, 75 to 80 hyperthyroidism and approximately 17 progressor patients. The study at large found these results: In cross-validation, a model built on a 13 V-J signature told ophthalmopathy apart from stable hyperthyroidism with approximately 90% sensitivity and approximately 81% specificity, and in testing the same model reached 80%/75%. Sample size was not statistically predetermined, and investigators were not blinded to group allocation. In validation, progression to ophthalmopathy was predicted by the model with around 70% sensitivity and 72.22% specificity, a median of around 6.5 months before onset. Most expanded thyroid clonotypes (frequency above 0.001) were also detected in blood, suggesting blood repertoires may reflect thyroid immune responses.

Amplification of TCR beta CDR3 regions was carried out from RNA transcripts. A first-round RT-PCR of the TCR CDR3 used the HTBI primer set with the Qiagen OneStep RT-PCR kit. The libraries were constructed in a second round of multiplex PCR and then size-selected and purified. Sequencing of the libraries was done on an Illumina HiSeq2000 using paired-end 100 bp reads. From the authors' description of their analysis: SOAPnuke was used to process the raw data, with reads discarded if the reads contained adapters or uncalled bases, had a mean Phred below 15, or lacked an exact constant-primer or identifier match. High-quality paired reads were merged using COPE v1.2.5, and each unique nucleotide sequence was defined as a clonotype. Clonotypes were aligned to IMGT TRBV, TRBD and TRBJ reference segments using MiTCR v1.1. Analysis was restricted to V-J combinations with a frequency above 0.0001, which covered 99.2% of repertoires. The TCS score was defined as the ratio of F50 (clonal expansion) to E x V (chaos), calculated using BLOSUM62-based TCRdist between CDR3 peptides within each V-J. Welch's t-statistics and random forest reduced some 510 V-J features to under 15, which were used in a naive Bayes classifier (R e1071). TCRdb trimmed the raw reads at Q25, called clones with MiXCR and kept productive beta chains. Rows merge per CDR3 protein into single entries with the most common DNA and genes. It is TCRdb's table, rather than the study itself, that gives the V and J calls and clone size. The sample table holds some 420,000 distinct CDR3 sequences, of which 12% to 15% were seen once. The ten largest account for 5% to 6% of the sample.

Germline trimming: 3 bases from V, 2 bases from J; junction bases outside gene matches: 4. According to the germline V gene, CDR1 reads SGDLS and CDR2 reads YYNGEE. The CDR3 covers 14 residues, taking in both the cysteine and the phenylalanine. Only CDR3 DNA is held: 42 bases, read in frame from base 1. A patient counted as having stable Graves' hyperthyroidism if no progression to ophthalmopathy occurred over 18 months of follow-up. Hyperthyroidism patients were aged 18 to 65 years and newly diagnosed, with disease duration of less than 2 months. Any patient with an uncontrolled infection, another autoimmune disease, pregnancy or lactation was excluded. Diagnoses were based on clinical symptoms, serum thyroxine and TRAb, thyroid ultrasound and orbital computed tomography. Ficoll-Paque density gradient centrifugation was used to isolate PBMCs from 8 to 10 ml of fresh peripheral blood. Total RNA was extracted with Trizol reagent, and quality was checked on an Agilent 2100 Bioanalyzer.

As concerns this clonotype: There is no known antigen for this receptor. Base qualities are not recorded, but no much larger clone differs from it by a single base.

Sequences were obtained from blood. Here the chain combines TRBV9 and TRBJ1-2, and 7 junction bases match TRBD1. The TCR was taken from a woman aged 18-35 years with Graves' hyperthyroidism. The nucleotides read TGTGCCAGCAGCGCACACAGGGGAAACTATGGCTACACCTTC. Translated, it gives CASSAHRGNYGYTF.